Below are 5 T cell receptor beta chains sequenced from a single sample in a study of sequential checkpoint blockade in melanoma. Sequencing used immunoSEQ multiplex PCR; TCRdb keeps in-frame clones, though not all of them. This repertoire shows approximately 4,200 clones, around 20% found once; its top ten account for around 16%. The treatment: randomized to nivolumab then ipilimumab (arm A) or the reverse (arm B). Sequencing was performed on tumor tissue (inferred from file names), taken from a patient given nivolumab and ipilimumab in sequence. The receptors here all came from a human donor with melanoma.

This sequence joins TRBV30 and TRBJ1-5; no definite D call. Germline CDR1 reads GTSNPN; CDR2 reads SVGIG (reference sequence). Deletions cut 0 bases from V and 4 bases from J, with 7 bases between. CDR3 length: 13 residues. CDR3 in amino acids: CAWSVSVNQPQHF. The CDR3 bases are TGTGCCTGGAGTGTTAGTGTAAATCAGCCCCAGCATTTT.

The CDR3 coding sequence is TGCGCCAGCAGCTTGGATGGGGGGGATTCACCCCTCCACTTT. It specifies CASSLDGGDSPLHF. The rearrangement joins TRBV5-1 to TRBJ1-6; D is possibly TRBD1 (5 bases). V was clipped by 0 bases and J by 8 bases, with 9 bases between them. Germline V gene sequence: CDR1 SGHRS, CDR2 YFSETQ. CDR3 size: 14 residues.

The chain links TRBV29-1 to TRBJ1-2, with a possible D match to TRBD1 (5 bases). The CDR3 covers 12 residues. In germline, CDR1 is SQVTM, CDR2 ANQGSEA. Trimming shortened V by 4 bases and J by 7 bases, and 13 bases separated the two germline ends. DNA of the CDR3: TGCAGCGTTGGAGAGGGGAAGGGTGGCTACACCTTC. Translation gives CSVGEGKGGYTF.

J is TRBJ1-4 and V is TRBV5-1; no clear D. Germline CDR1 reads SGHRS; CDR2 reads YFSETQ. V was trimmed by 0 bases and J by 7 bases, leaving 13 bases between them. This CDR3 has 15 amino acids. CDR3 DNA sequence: TGCGCCAGCAGCTTGGGGTTAGGCGAGAGTGAAAAACTGTTTTTT. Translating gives CASSLGLGESEKLFF.

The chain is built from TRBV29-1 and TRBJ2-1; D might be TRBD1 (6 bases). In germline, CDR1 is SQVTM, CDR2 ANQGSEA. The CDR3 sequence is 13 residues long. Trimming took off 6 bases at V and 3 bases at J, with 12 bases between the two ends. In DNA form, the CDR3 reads TGCAGCGTCCCCGAGGACAGCTACAATGAGCAGTTCTTC. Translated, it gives CSVPEDSYNEQFF.